This T cell receptor beta chain was sequenced for a study of post-analysis software for immune sequencing data. Between the trimmed V and J ends, which lost 3 bases and 6 bases, there was a span of 7 bases. The germline V gene encodes CDR1 DFQATT and CDR2 SNEGSKA (reference sequence). The CDR3 is made up of 11 amino acids. Comments on this clonotype: Its cognate antigen is unknown.

Presence of unique molecular identifiers characterized the TCR beta cDNA libraries. Between about 1 and 11 million T cells gave rise to a few hundred thousand cDNA molecules. TCRdb reprocessed the PCR reads via MiXCR and lists one record per CDR3 protein. The sample consists of fewer than 850,000 distinct CDR3 sequences, about 27% of them appearing once. Overall study findings and caveats: TRBV5-6, TRBV5-1 and TRBV20-1 belonged to a set of roughly 5 TRBV segments that were more frequent in patients than controls. Normalized Chao1 diversity was significantly lower in multiple sclerosis patients than in controls.

This chain links TRBV20-1 with TRBJ2-3; D is unclear. This receptor was identified in a girl aged 5-17 years with multiple sclerosis. The sequenced sample consisted of blood. Written as DNA, the CDR3 is TGCAGTGCTAGTTGGTATGATACGCAGTATTTT. This encodes CSASWYDTQYF.